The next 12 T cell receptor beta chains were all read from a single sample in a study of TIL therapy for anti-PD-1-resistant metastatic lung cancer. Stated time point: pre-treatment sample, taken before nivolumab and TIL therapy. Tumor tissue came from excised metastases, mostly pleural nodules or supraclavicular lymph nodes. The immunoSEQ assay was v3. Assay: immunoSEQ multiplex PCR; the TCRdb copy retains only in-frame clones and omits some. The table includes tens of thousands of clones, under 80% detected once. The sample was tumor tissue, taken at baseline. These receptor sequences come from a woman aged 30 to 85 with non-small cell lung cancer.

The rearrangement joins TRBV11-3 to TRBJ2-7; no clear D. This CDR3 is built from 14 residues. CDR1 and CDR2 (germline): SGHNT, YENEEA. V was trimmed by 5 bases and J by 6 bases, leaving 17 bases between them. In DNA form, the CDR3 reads TGTGCCAGCAGCCCTCGAGGTTTCGAGTTCGAGCAGTACTTC. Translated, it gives CASSPRGFEFEQYF.

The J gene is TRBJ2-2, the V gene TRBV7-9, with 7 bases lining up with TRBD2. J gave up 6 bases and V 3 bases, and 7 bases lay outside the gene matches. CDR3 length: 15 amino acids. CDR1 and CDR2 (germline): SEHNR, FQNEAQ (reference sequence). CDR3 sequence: CASSFHSGQSGELFF. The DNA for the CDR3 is TGTGCCAGCAGCTTCCATAGCGGGCAATCCGGGGAGCTGTTTTTT.

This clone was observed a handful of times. Written as DNA, the CDR3 is TGTGCCTGGAGTTACAGGGGGCGTGGGCACAATGAGCAGTTCTTC. Translated, it gives CAWSYRGRGHNEQFF. The V and J genes are TRBV30 and TRBJ2-1; 9 positions agree with TRBD1. The CDR3 has 15 residues. The germline V gene encodes CDR1 GTSNPN and CDR2 SVGIG (reference sequence). The trim removed 2 bases at V and 5 bases at J, leaving 7 bases unmatched.

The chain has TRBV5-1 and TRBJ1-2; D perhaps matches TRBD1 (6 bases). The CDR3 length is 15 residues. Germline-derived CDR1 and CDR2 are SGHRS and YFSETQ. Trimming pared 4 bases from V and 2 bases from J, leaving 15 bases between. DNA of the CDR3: TGCGCCAGCAGCGATAATCACAGGGCAAACTATGGCTACACCTTC. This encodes CASSDNHRANYGYTF.

CDR3 nucleotide sequence: TGTGCCAGCAGTGAATTCCAGAGAGAGCAGTACTTC. Translating it yields CASSEFQREQYF. This chain joins TRBV6-1 and TRBJ2-7, with D hard to call. With 2 bases removed from V and 7 bases from J, the gap between germline ends came to 9 bases. The CDR3 runs to 12 residues. Germline V gene lookup returns CDR1 MNHNS and CDR2 SASEGT.

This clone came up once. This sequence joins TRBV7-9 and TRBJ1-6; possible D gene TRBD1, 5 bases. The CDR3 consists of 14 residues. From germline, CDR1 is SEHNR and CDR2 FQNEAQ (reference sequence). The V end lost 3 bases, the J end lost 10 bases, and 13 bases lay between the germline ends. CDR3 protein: CASSFGHSGSPLHF. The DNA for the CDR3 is TGTGCCAGCAGCTTTGGACACTCGGGATCACCCCTCCACTTT.

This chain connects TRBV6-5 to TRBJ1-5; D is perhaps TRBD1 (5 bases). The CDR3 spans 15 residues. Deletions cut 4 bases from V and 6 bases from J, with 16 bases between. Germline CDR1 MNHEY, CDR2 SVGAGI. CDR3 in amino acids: CASSSGAIGGQPQHF. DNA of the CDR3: TGTGCCAGCAGTTCCGGGGCCATCGGCGGTCAGCCCCAGCATTTT.

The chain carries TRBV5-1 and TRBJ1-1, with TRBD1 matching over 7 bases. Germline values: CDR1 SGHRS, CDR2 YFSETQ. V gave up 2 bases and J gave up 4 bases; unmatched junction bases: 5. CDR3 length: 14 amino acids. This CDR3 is CASSFTGASTEAFF. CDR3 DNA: TGCGCCAGCAGCTTCACAGGGGCAAGCACTGAAGCTTTCTTT.

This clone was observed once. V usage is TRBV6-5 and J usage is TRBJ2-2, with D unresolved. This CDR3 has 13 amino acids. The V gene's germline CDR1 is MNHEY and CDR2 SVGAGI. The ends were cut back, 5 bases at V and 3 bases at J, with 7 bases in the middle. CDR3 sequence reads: CASSDPHTGELFF. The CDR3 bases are TGTGCCAGCAGTGACCCCCACACCGGGGAGCTGTTTTTT.

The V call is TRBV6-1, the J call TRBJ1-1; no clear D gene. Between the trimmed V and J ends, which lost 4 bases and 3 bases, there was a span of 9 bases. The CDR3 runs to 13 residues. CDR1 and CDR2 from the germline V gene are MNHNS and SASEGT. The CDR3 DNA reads TGTGCCAGCAGTGTTGAGGAATACACTGAAGCTTTCTTT. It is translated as CASSVEEYTEAFF.

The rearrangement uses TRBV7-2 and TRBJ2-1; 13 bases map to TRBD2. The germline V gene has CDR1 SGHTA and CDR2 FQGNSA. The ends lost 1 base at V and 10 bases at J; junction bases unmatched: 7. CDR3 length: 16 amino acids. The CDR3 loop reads CASSLEGTSGIREQFF. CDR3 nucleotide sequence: TGTGCCAGCAGCTTAGAGGGGACTAGCGGGATAAGGGAGCAGTTCTTC. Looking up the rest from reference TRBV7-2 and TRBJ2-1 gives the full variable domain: GAGVSQSPSNKVTEKGKDVELRCDPISGHTALYWYRQSLGQGLEFLIYFQGNSAPDKSGLPSDRFSAERTGGSVSTLTIQRTQQEDSAVYLCASSLEGTSGIREQFFGPGTRLTVL.

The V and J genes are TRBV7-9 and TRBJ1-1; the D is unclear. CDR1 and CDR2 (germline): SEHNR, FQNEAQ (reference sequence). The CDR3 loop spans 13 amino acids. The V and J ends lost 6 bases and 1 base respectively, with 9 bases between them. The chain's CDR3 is CASRFGGNTEAFF. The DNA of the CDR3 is TGTGCCAGCAGATTCGGCGGGAACACTGAAGCTTTCTTT.